Shown below are 19 T cell receptor beta chains from a single sample sequenced in a study of brain metastases from non-small cell lung cancer. Data came from immunoSEQ multiplex PCR; TCRdb stores just in-frame clones and leaves some out. The sample lists fewer than 3,500 clones; 84% were seen once. Sequenced sample: primary lung tumor tissue. These TCRs come from a donor aged 40 or over with non-small cell lung cancer.

The V call is TRBV28, the J call TRBJ1-5; D gene ambiguous. This CDR3 spans 12 amino acids. V shed 0 bases and J shed 6 bases, with 3 bases lying between them. CDR1 and CDR2 (germline): MDHEN, SYDVKM. The CDR3 is CASSLWGQPQHF. The CDR3 DNA reads TGTGCCAGCAGTTTATGGGGTCAGCCCCAGCATTTT.

This chain uses TRBV19 with TRBJ2-3; possible D gene TRBD2, 6 bases. Per the germline V gene, CDR1 is LNHDA and CDR2 is SQIVND (reference sequence). The CDR3 is made up of 16 amino acids. The V end lost 8 bases, the J end lost 6 bases, and 24 bases lay between the germline ends. The CDR3, as DNA: TGTGCCAGTGCGACCCAGGCGGCGACGGGACTGGATACGCAGTATTTT. Protein: CASATQAATGLDTQYF. Drawing the rest from reference TRBV19 and TRBJ2-3, the complete variable domain is DGGITQSPKYLFRKEGQNVTLSCEQNLNHDAMYWYRQDPGQGLRLIYYSQIVNDFQKGDIAEGYSVSREKKESFPLTVTSAQKNPTAFYLCASATQAATGLDTQYFGPGTRLTVL.

The rearrangement joins TRBV7-3 to TRBJ2-7, with unresolved D. V lost 2 bases and J lost 2, with 7 bases in between. CDR1 and CDR2 (germline): SGHTA, FQGTGA. CDR3 length: 13 amino acids. Written as DNA, the CDR3 is TGTGCCAGCAGCTTAGGCGGAACCTACGAGCAGTACTTC. Encoded protein: CASSLGGTYEQYF. The full variable domain, completed using reference TRBV7-3 and TRBJ2-7, is GAGVSQTPSNKVTEKGKYVELRCDPISGHTALYWYRQSLGQGPEFLIYFQGTGAADDSGLPNDRFFAVRPEGSVSTLKIQRTERGDSAVYLCASSLGGTYEQYFGPGTRLTVT.

Comments on this clone: Since a much larger clone is just one base distant, this may be a read error. Other DNA sequences in the same sample also yield this CDR3. This chain links TRBV5-5 with TRBJ1-2; D remains unclear. Germline values: CDR1 SGHKS, CDR2 YYEKEE (reference sequence). V was shortened by 5 bases and J by 1 base, with 6 bases between the two germline ends. CDR3 length: 12 amino acids. Here the CDR3 DNA reads TGTGCCAGCAGTATAGATAACTATGGCTACACCTTC. Translating it yields CASSIDNYGYTF.

A remark on this clone: This same CDR3 is encoded by further DNA sequences in the sample. V usage is TRBV3-1 (or the pseudogene TRBV3-2) and J usage is TRBJ2-5; D gene ambiguous. The germline gives CDR1 LGHDT, CDR2 YNNKEL (reference sequence). The CDR3 is made up of 14 amino acids. V shed 4 bases and J shed 0 bases, with 9 bases lying between them. CDR3 nucleotide sequence: TGTGCCAGCAGCCTTGCGCCTTACCAAGAGACCCAGTACTTC. Protein sequence: CASSLAPYQETQYF.

Points on this clone: Additional DNA sequences in this sample encode the identical CDR3. The chain carries TRBV30 and TRBJ1-2; 7 bases align to TRBD1. Germline V gene sequence: CDR1 GTSNPN, CDR2 SVGIG (reference sequence). J gave up 5 bases and V 3 bases, and 6 bases lay outside the gene matches. CDR3 length equals 13 residues. CDR3 DNA: TGTGCCTGGAGGAATACAGGGGTTTATGGCTACACCTTC. Residues: CAWRNTGVYGYTF.

The chain combines TRBV7-9 with TRBJ2-1; a possible D gene is TRBD2 (5 bases). This CDR3 contains 14 residues. Germline CDR1 SEHNR, CDR2 FQNEAQ (reference sequence). Trimming took off 5 bases at V and 10 bases at J, with 18 bases between the two ends. CDR3: CASSHPWGANEQFF. CDR3 DNA: TGTGCCAGCAGCCACCCCTGGGGAGCGAACGAGCAGTTCTTC.

The table lists this clone with a few counts. The chain uses TRBV7-9 and TRBJ2-4; no clear D. Germline CDR1 is SEHNR and CDR2 is FQNEAQ (reference sequence). The V and J ends lost 1 base and 0 bases respectively, with 1 base between them. The CDR3 has 13 residues. The CDR3 sequence: CASSLGAKNIQYF. As DNA, the CDR3 is TGTGCCAGCAGCTTAGGAGCCAAAAACATTCAGTACTTC.

This clone appeared once. V and J are TRBV5-1 and TRBJ1-1, with 9 bases aligning to TRBD1. CDR3 size: 17 residues. The germline CDR1 and CDR2 sequences are SGHRS and YFSETQ. Losses at the gene ends were 4 bases for V and 0 bases for J; bases not matched to a gene: 10. The CDR3 spells CASSTDRGPVMNTEAFF. The CDR3 coding sequence is TGCGCCAGCAGCACGGACAGGGGCCCTGTCATGAACACTGAAGCTTTCTTT.

This clone has a single count. This sequence joins TRBV7-9 and TRBJ1-4; TRBD1 might be the D (5 bases). Trimming took 5 bases from V and 2 from J, leaving 12 bases between them. This CDR3 is 15 amino acids long. Germline V gene sequence: CDR1 SEHNR, CDR2 FQNEAQ (reference sequence). CDR3 residues: CASSDSAGTNEKLFF. The CDR3 nucleotides are TGTGCCAGCAGCGACTCCGCAGGGACTAATGAAAAACTGTTTTTT.

V and J are TRBV5-1 and TRBJ2-7; 9 bases line up with TRBD2. The CDR3 has 15 residues. Germline CDR1 is SGHRS and CDR2 is YFSETQ. Unmatched junction bases numbered 5, after V lost 4 bases and J lost 0 bases. The chain's CDR3 is CASSILAGHSYEQYF. The DNA for the CDR3 is TGCGCCAGCAGCATACTAGCGGGCCACTCCTACGAGCAGTACTTC.

The gene calls are TRBV10-3 and TRBJ1-3; D gene unclear. Deletions cut 6 bases from V and 2 bases from J, with 11 bases between. In germline, CDR1 is ENHRY, CDR2 SYGVKD. The CDR3 contains 14 residues. CDR3 sequence reads: CAIRDGRAGNTIYF. The CDR3 nucleotides are TGTGCCATCAGGGACGGGAGGGCTGGAAACACCATATATTTT.

The chain uses TRBV19 and TRBJ1-5, with 9 bases aligning to TRBD1. The CDR3 spans 14 residues. Germline CDR1 and CDR2: LNHDA and SQIVND (reference sequence). V lost 5 bases to trimming and J lost 8 bases; unmatched junction nucleotides: 7. The CDR3 loop reads CASSEGQGYEPQHF. The CDR3 DNA reads TGTGCCAGTAGTGAGGGACAGGGTTATGAGCCCCAGCATTTT.

This clone appeared a single time. The rearrangement links TRBV27 to TRBJ2-3, with unresolved D. The CDR3 consists of 14 residues. The germline V gene encodes CDR1 MNHEY and CDR2 SMNVEV (reference sequence). V lost 7 bases and J lost 3, with 14 bases in between. As DNA, the CDR3 is TGTGCCAGCAAGTTCCGAGCCCTAACAGATACGCAGTATTTT. Translating it yields CASKFRALTDTQYF.

The chain is built from TRBV13 and TRBJ1-1; tentatively, D is TRBD1 (6 bases). With 5 bases removed from V and 4 bases from J, the gap between germline ends came to 14 bases. Germline lookup yields CDR1 PRHDT and CDR2 FYEKMQ (reference sequence). This CDR3 spans 14 amino acids. CDR3 nucleotides: TGTGCCAGCAGCCTCCCACAGGGTGGCACTGAAGCTTTCTTT. Amino acids: CASSLPQGGTEAFF.

J is TRBJ2-5 and V is TRBV3-1 (or the pseudogene TRBV3-2); the match to TRBD2 covers 11 bases. Germline CDR1 LGHDT, CDR2 YNNKEL (reference sequence). The CDR3 covers 14 residues. Unmatched junction bases numbered 2, after V lost 3 bases and J lost 5 bases. The CDR3 DNA reads as TGTGCCAGCAGCCATAGCGGGAGGGGGGAGACCCAGTACTTC. Amino acid sequence: CASSHSGRGETQYF.

The J gene is TRBJ2-3, the V gene TRBV27, with 7 bases lining up with TRBD2. The trim removed 0 bases at V and 2 bases at J, leaving 5 bases unmatched. The CDR3 runs 16 residues. Germline lookup yields CDR1 MNHEY and CDR2 SMNVEV (reference sequence). CDR3 nucleotides: TGTGCCAGCAGTTTATCGCCTAGCGGATACACAGATACGCAGTATTTT. Amino acid sequence: CASSLSPSGYTDTQYF.

This chain connects TRBV12-3 or TRBV12-4 to TRBJ1-1; D is undetermined. Trimming cost V 11 bases and J 0 bases, with 13 bases left between them. CDR3 length equals 13 residues. In DNA form, the CDR3 reads TGTGCCCCCCAGCGGGGTGTGAACACTGAAGCTTTCTTT. Translation: CAPQRGVNTEAFF.

This sequence joins TRBV29-1 and TRBJ1-1; D possibly corresponds to TRBD1 (5 bases). Trimming cost V 5 bases and J 1 base, with 11 bases left between them. The CDR3 is 13 amino acids. Germline lookup yields CDR1 SQVTM and CDR2 ANQGSEA. The CDR3 region is CSVFWGGNTEAFF. In DNA, the CDR3 is TGCAGCGTTTTCTGGGGGGGGAACACTGAAGCTTTCTTT.